These T cell receptor beta chains were read from a single sample in a study of identical twins. TCRdb re-called the 5' RACE reads with MiXCR, one entry per CDR3 protein. Counted here are roughly 1,500,000 distinct CDR3 sequences, under 35% occurring once; the ten biggest clones make up 0.25% to 0.3%. Input material: cord blood. The receptors here all came from a newborn girl in good health. Both conserved end residues are trimmed from each CDR3. The size of a clone is reported for some rows only, either as once, few or many, or as a class for expanded clones.

.,TRBJ2-3,TRBV4-1,ASSQDVRGSTDTKY
few,TRBJ1-2,TRBV5-6,ASSLAGDLPGYT
.,TRBJ2-7,TRBV14,ASSQGVGTFQY
many,TRBJ2-4,TRBV3-1,ASSQEGQLKNIQY
.,TRBJ1-2,TRBV29-1,SVSHYKIGGSYYGYT
.,TRBJ2-3,TRBV12-3/TRBV12-4,ASSPPSGASGTQY
.,TRBJ2-3,TRBV27,ASSLSQGLADTQY
.,TRBJ1-5,TRBV11-2,ASSPGTGQPQH
.,TRBJ1-5,TRBV4-1,ASSQSTFSNQPQH
few,TRBJ2-1,TRBV4-2,ASSQVKETSSYNEQF
many,TRBJ1-2,TRBV14,ASSPRDRAYGYT
.,TRBJ1-1,TRBV14,ASSPVPGLEAF
.,TRBJ1-5,TRBV12-3/TRBV12-4,ASSSGSEPQH
few,TRBJ2-7,TRBV20-1,SARWTGGDYEQY
few,TRBJ1-2,TRBV24-1,ASDPDRVYGYT
few,TRBJ2-5,TRBV7-2,ASSSTSAHTKWEETQY
.,TRBJ1-5,TRBV4-2,ASSQDITGLGQPQH
.,TRBJ2-6,TRBV11-2,ASSQLRQGPPSGANVLT
.,TRBJ2-5,TRBV12-3/TRBV12-4,ASTRTSGTEIQY
few,TRBJ2-5,TRBV29-1,SVEGLPGQGAWETQY
.,TRBJ2-3,TRBV29-1,STRSGGDTQY
.,TRBJ2-7,TRBV5-1,ASSLVGMWPHEQY
.,TRBJ2-1,TRBV11-2,ASSLVGVNYNEQF
.,TRBJ1-2,TRBV12-3/TRBV12-4,ASRGGGHYGYT
many,TRBJ2-7,TRBV29-1,SSRDTYEQY
.,TRBJ2-1,TRBV27,ASSFGTSANNEQF
few,TRBJ2-1,TRBV20-1,SARDDVGSSYNEQF
many,TRBJ2-4,TRBV11-2,ASSLGQGTPPNIQY
.,TRBJ2-1,TRBV6-2/TRBV6-3,ASSYPLEGGSYNEQF
.,TRBJ2-3,TRBV9,ASSVSPVSTDTQY
.,TRBJ1-1,TRBV14,ASSLGHNLNTEAF
many,TRBJ1-5,TRBV6-1,ASTGTAPNQPQH